Listed below are T cell receptor beta chains from one sample, sequenced in a study of blood T cell repertoires in COVID-19. The data were produced by immunoSEQ multiplex PCR, yet TCRdb's version contains in-frame clones alone and is incomplete. The sample carries 250,000 to 300,000 clones, 88% recorded once. Sequencing input: peripheral blood. The receptor source for this set is a woman in her seventies with COVID-19, enrolled during active disease. The CDR3 runs from the conserved cysteine through the conserved F or W. The D gene is left open where the match is weak. Clone size is stated in some rows and not others, as once, few, many or a class when expanded.

abundance,j_gene,len,v_gene,d_gene,CDR3aa,CDR3nt
-,TRBJ1-4,15,TRBV15,-,CATSRDGEANEKLFF,TGTGCCACCAGCAGAGATGGGGAGGCTAATGAAAAACTGTTTTTT
-,TRBJ2-4,15,TRBV27,-,CASSLVRGGKNIQYF,TGTGCCAGCAGTTTAGTAAGGGGCGGCAAAAACATTCAGTACTTC
-,TRBJ2-3,17,TRBV4-3,-,CASSQFFLDAGDDTQYF,TGCGCCAGCAGCCAGTTCTTTTTGGATGCAGGGGACGATACGCAGTATTTT
-,TRBJ1-2,15,TRBV6-6,-,CASTGGWVTIYGYTF,TGTGCCAGCACCGGCGGGTGGGTTACAATCTATGGCTACACCTTC
-,TRBJ2-1,14,TRBV4-1,TRBD2,CASSHPGRGNEQFF,TGCGCCAGCAGCCACCCAGGGCGGGGGAATGAGCAGTTCTTC
-,TRBJ1-1,13,TRBV21-1,-,CASSNLGNTEAFF,TGTGCCAGCAGCAATCTAGGGAACACTGAAGCTTTCTTT
once,TRBJ1-1,14,TRBV19,-,CASSQGDMNTEAFF,TGTGCCTCCTCACAAGGGGACATGAACACTGAAGCTTTCTTT
-,TRBJ1-5,16,TRBV6-1,-,CASSEVRDITHQPQHF,TGTGCCAGCAGTGAAGTCCGGGACATCACCCATCAGCCCCAGCATTTT
-,TRBJ1-2,15,TRBV4-1,TRBD1,CASSQAPQGAGGYTF,TGCGCCAGCAGCCAAGCTCCACAGGGGGCGGGTGGCTACACCTTC
-,TRBJ2-7,11,TRBV10-3,-,CAIATTYEQYF,TGTGCCATCGCTACCACCTACGAGCAGTACTTC
-,TRBJ2-7,15,TRBV7-9,-,CASSKDGTLTYEQYF,TGTGCCAGCAGCAAAGACGGGACACTAACCTACGAGCAGTACTTC
-,TRBJ2-1,16,TRBV24-1,-,CATSDPGHRGNNEQFF,TGTGCCACCAGTGATCCGGGACATAGGGGGAACAATGAGCAGTTCTTC
-,TRBJ2-1,15,TRBV12-5,TRBD2,CASVRSGTSYNEQFF,TGTGCTAGCGTCCGTAGCGGGACCTCCTACAATGAGCAGTTCTTC
-,TRBJ1-5,14,TRBV30,-,CAWSVSGGNQPQHF,TGTGCCTGGAGTGTTTCAGGGGGCAATCAGCCCCAGCATTTT
-,TRBJ2-5,16,TRBV27,-,CASSLFGGGEGETQYF,TGTGCCAGCAGTTTATTTGGGGGCGGGGAGGGAGAGACCCAGTACTTC
-,TRBJ1-5,13,TRBV18,-,CASSQTGNQPQHF,TGTGCCAGCTCACAGACAGGAAATCAGCCCCAGCATTTT
-,TRBJ2-2,14,TRBV5-1,-,CASSLQPGNGELFF,TGCGCCAGCAGCTTGCAGCCAGGGAACGGGGAGCTGTTTTTT
-,TRBJ1-2,14,TRBV2,-,CASSETVGPGGYTF,TGTGCCAGCAGCGAGACAGTGGGGCCTGGGGGCTACACCTTC
-,TRBJ2-7,14,TRBV5-1,-,CASSLAPGVYEQYF,TGCGCCAGCAGCTTGGCGCCGGGGGTCTACGAGCAGTACTTC
once,TRBJ1-2,13,TRBV29-1,-,CSVDSGGNYGYTF,TGCAGCGTTGATTCTGGGGGCAACTATGGCTACACCTTC
-,TRBJ2-5,14,TRBV30,TRBD2,CAWSDGLAEETQYF,TGTGCCTGGAGCGACGGACTAGCGGAAGAGACCCAGTACTTC
-,TRBJ1-5,15,TRBV7-2,-,CASSFFQGSHQPQHF,TGTGCCAGCAGCTTTTTTCAGGGTTCTCATCAGCCCCAGCATTTT
-,TRBJ1-2,13,TRBV28,-,CASSPSREGGYTF,TGTGCCAGCAGTCCCAGCAGGGAAGGTGGCTACACCTTC
-,TRBJ2-7,18,TRBV12-5,TRBD2,CASGLGIGGGRVSYEQYF,TGTGCTAGTGGTTTGGGAATCGGTGGCGGGAGGGTTTCCTACGAGCAGTACTTC
-,TRBJ1-1,13,TRBV28,TRBD1,CASKGQGRTEAFF,TGTGCCAGCAAGGGACAGGGGAGGACTGAAGCTTTCTTT
few,TRBJ1-5,14,TRBV30,TRBD1,CAWSRGQLNQPQHF,TGTGCCTGGAGTAGGGGACAGCTCAATCAGCCCCAGCATTTT
few,TRBJ2-7,12,TRBV3-1/TRBV3-2,-,CASSQAGAEQYF,TGTGCCAGCAGCCAAGCAGGGGCCGAGCAGTACTTC
-,TRBJ1-5,14,TRBV30,-,CAWSRGSENQPQHF,TGTGCCTGGAGTCGGGGTTCCGAAAATCAGCCCCAGCATTTT
-,TRBJ2-2,16,TRBV18,-,CASSPQIGRNTGELFF,TGTGCCAGCTCACCACAAATAGGGAGGAACACCGGGGAGCTGTTTTTT
-,TRBJ2-1,15,TRBV11-2,TRBD1,CASSFGQGAYNEQFF,TGTGCCAGCAGCTTCGGACAGGGGGCATACAATGAGCAGTTCTTC
-,TRBJ2-1,15,TRBV7-2,TRBD2,CASRSLAGGYNEQFF,TGTGCCAGCAGATCACTAGCGGGAGGCTACAATGAGCAGTTCTTC
-,TRBJ2-7,14,TRBV27,TRBD2,CASRPSGRARRQYF,TGTGCCAGCAGACCTAGCGGGAGGGCCAGGAGGCAGTACTTC
-,TRBJ2-7,12,TRBV19,TRBD1,CASAGTGGRQYF,TGTGCCAGTGCGGGGACAGGGGGACGGCAGTACTTC
once,TRBJ2-1,14,TRBV29-1,TRBD2,CSVVGGSSYNEQFF,TGCAGCGTTGTTGGCGGGAGCTCCTACAATGAGCAGTTCTTC
-,TRBJ2-1,15,TRBV5-8,-,CASSLDRGAYNEQFF,TGTGCCAGCAGCCTTGACCGGGGAGCCTACAATGAGCAGTTCTTC
once,TRBJ1-2,13,TRBV14,-,CASRGGITYGYTF,TGTGCCAGCAGAGGAGGGATTACTTATGGCTACACCTTC
-,TRBJ1-2,17,TRBV10-3,TRBD1,CAISEYRGTEANYGYTF,TGTGCCATCAGTGAGTACAGGGGGACTGAAGCTAACTATGGCTACACCTTC
-,TRBJ2-7,13,TRBV19,-,CASSMTGYYEQYF,TGTGCCAGTAGTATGACAGGTTATTACGAGCAGTACTTC
-,TRBJ2-3,15,TRBV28,-,CASSSTPTGLDTQYF,TGTGCCAGCAGTTCCACTCCCACAGGGTTAGATACGCAGTATTTT
-,TRBJ1-1,13,TRBV6-1,-,CASSEIMNTEAFF,TGTGCCAGCAGTGAAATAATGAACACTGAAGCTTTCTTT
-,TRBJ2-7,15,TRBV11-3,-,CASSLHFTGNYEQYF,TGTGCCAGCAGCTTACACTTTACGGGAAACTACGAGCAGTACTTC
-,TRBJ1-1,13,TRBV19,TRBD1,CASGRGWDTEAFF,TGTGCCAGTGGCAGGGGGTGGGACACTGAAGCTTTCTTT
once,TRBJ2-1,17,TRBV3-1/TRBV3-2,TRBD2,CASSQVVAGGLYNEQFF,TGTGCCAGCAGCCAAGTGGTAGCGGGAGGCCTTTACAATGAGCAGTTCTTC
-,TRBJ2-1,16,TRBV5-1,TRBD1,CASSERQGSSYNEQFF,TGCGCCAGCAGCGAAAGACAGGGAAGCTCCTACAATGAGCAGTTCTTC
-,TRBJ2-7,13,TRBV10-3,TRBD2,CAILGGRNYEQYF,TGTGCCATCTTGGGCGGGAGAAATTACGAGCAGTACTTC
-,TRBJ1-1,15,TRBV30,TRBD1,CAWSLTGGRNTEAFF,TGTGCCTGGAGTTTAACAGGGGGCCGGAACACTGAAGCTTTCTTT
once,TRBJ2-2,16,TRBV23-1,TRBD2,CASSQSTSVNTGELFF,TGCGCCAGCAGTCAATCAACTAGCGTGAACACCGGGGAGCTGTTTTTT
-,TRBJ1-2,14,TRBV5-1,TRBD1,CASSSFDRVSGYTF,TGCGCCAGCAGCTCCTTCGACAGGGTGAGCGGCTACACCTTC
-,TRBJ2-7,14,TRBV7-2,-,CASSLGRTAYAQYF,TGTGCCAGCAGCTTAGGAAGGACAGCTTACGCGCAGTACTTC
-,TRBJ1-1,13,TRBV12-3/TRBV12-4,TRBD1,CASKGTGNTEAFF,TGTGCCAGCAAAGGGACAGGGAACACTGAAGCTTTCTTT
-,TRBJ2-1,14,TRBV7-3,TRBD1,CASSLWDRHNEQFF,TGTGCCAGCAGCTTATGGGACAGACACAATGAGCAGTTCTTC
-,TRBJ2-1,14,TRBV20-1,TRBD2,CSASSGRAYNEQFF,TGCAGTGCTAGTAGCGGGAGGGCCTACAATGAGCAGTTCTTC
-,TRBJ2-1,17,TRBV7-9,TRBD2,CASSLRTSGTSYNEQFF,TGTGCCAGCAGCTTAAGGACTAGCGGGACTAGTTACAATGAGCAGTTCTTC
-,TRBJ2-3,17,TRBV21-1,-,CASSQKLGQGLEDTQYF,TGTGCCAGCAGCCAAAAACTGGGACAGGGGTTGGAAGATACGCAGTATTTT
-,TRBJ2-7,14,TRBV3-1/TRBV3-2,-,CASSQEGVGYEQYF,TGTGCCAGCAGCCAAGAAGGGGTTGGCTACGAGCAGTACTTC